Described below is a single TCR beta chain sequence and its context. Its matching antigen is unknown. Unique-molecular-identifier-tagged TCR beta cDNA libraries were used. Out of roughly 0.85 to 10 million T cells, some 500,000 cDNA molecules were generated. TCRdb reprocessed the PCR reads via MiXCR and lists one record per CDR3 protein. The table shows about 810,000 distinct CDR3 sequences, with roughly 50% occurring only once. The source of the sample is a study of post-analysis software for immune sequencing data. Overall study: Relapsing-remitting, secondary progressive and progressive-relapsing multiple sclerosis were all included among the disease courses. General study points: Controls had lower frequencies than patients of a handful of TRBV segments, which included TRBV5-6, TRBV5-1 and TRBV20-1. By F measure, samples from a shared preparation batch strongly co-clustered. Significantly lower normalized Chao1 diversity was found in patients with multiple sclerosis relative to controls.

This CDR3 comprises 15 residues. Sequenced sample: blood. The chain couples TRBV21-1 to TRBJ2-1. TRBV21-1 is an annotated pseudogene. This TCR came from a girl aged 10-17 years with multiple sclerosis. CDR3 bases: TGTGCCAGCAGCAAAGATACGGGACTCTACAATGAGCAGTTCTTC. Its protein product is CASSKDTGLYNEQFF.